This TCR beta chain emerged from a study of prognosis after radiotherapy for stage I lung cancer. Across the study: A few patients developed post-radiotherapy distant metastases at median around seven months; over 14 had no significant progression. Study outcomes and limitations: Medians of roughly 10,000 versus 7,000 showed unique TCR clone counts falling after stereotactic body radiation therapy. Some TCR clones were expanded. Whether these clones were tumor-specific was not determined.

Genomic DNA yielded TCR beta CDR3, amplified by two-round multiplex PCR. Gene-specific primers for each TRBV and TRBJ gene drove first-round PCR. TCRdb re-analysed the multiplex PCR reads in MiXCR, keeping a single row per CDR3 protein. The data show some 34,000 distinct CDR3 sequences, 30% to 35% seen once. This clonotype has ten or more counts. Antigen unknown. The V end was cut by 2 bases, the J end by 3 bases, with 8 bases between. Per germline, CDR1 WSHSY and CDR2 SAAADI. The CDR3 sequence is 14 residues long. This TCR was recovered from a donor older than 45 with non-small cell lung cancer. V is TRBV10-2 and J is TRBJ1-5; no clear D. Sequenced here: PBMCs, sampled before or after stereotactic body radiation therapy (not recorded which). The DNA for the CDR3 is TGCGCCAGCAGTGAGGCAGGTTCCAATCAGCCCCAGCATTTT. It translates to CASSEAGSNQPQHF.